Each of the 15 T cell receptor beta chains below was sequenced from the same sample in a study of T cells in localized non-small cell lung cancer. Profiled with immunoSEQ multiplex PCR; TCRdb holds only in-frame clones, not every one. The sample has tens of thousands of clones, approximately 84% seen once. The source was PBMCs, collected before any cancer treatment. Receptors originate from a man between 40 and 75 years old with stage II lung adenocarcinoma.

CDR3 nucleotide sequence: TGTGCCAGTAGTATAGGGTTGCGGAGCGGCGCAGATACGCAGTATTTT. Translated, it gives CASSIGLRSGADTQYF. The chain carries TRBV19 and TRBJ2-3, with a possible D match to TRBD2 (5 bases). The V and J ends lost 1 base and 4 bases respectively, with 15 bases between them. This CDR3 has 16 residues. From germline, CDR1 is LNHDA and CDR2 SQIVND (reference sequence). Using reference TRBV19 and TRBJ2-3 for the parts outside the CDR3, the full variable domain is DGGITQSPKYLFRKEGQNVTLSCEQNLNHDAMYWYRQDPGQGLRLIYYSQIVNDFQKGDIAEGYSVSREKKESFPLTVTSAQKNPTAFYLCASSIGLRSGADTQYFGPGTRLTVL.

Only one count was recorded for this clone. This chain links TRBV19 with TRBJ1-5; D uncertain. V was trimmed by 3 bases and J by 1 base, leaving 10 bases between them. Per the germline V gene, CDR1 is LNHDA and CDR2 is SQIVND (reference sequence). The CDR3 covers 15 residues. The CDR3 coding sequence is TGTGCCAGTAGTATGGAACAGTCGAGCAATCAGCCCCAGCATTTT. Amino acids: CASSMEQSSNQPQHF.

The chain carries TRBV5-1 and TRBJ2-2, with a possible D match to TRBD2 (6 bases). The CDR3 spans 13 residues. Trimming took off 2 bases at V and 5 bases at J, with 7 bases between the two ends. Germline CDR1 and CDR2: SGHRS and YFSETQ. The CDR3 DNA sequence: TGCGCCAGCAGCTTACTAGCTACCGGGGAGCTGTTTTTT. Translated, it gives CASSLLATGELFF.

This chain connects TRBV6-6 to TRBJ1-2; perhaps TRBD1 as D (6 bases). Germline CDR1 is MNHNY and CDR2 is SVGAGI (reference sequence). Trimming removed 6 bases at V and 8 bases at J, with 22 bases between. The length of the CDR3 is 15 residues. In DNA form, the CDR3 reads TGTGCCAGCAGCTTATTTGAGGGGGTGGTGGAAGGCTACACCTTC. It translates to CASSLFEGVVEGYTF.

This clone was recorded once. The chain combines TRBV7-9 with TRBJ1-1; D remains unclear. Germline values: CDR1 SEHNR, CDR2 FQNEAQ (reference sequence). Trimming left V 3 bases short and J 4 bases short, with 9 bases between. The CDR3 covers 13 residues. The chain's CDR3 is CASSFLEGTEAFF. The CDR3 DNA sequence: TGTGCCAGCAGCTTTCTGGAGGGCACTGAAGCTTTCTTT.

V gene TRBV20-1 combines with J gene TRBJ2-7; D uncertain. V was shortened by 5 bases and J by 1 base, with 3 bases between the two germline ends. CDR1 DFQATT and CDR2 SNEGSKA come from the germline V gene (reference sequence). The CDR3 contains 10 residues. The CDR3 is CSAQSYEQYF. The DNA of the CDR3 is TGCAGTGCTCAATCCTACGAGCAGTACTTC.

The rearrangement uses TRBV6-5 and TRBJ1-5; 8 bases line up with TRBD1. The V gene end was trimmed by 6 bases and the J gene end by 3 bases; junction bases not matched to a gene: 4. CDR1 MNHEY and CDR2 SVGAGI come from the germline V gene. The CDR3 covers 14 residues. CDR3: CASSRQGSNQPQHF. CDR3 coding DNA: TGTGCCAGCAGCCGACAGGGGTCCAATCAGCCCCAGCATTTT.

Relative to its sample, this clone is medium-sized (0.01 to 0.1%). V gene TRBV27 combines with J gene TRBJ2-7; the D is unclear. Germline CDR1 reads MNHEY; CDR2 reads SMNVEV (reference sequence). The CDR3 contains 14 residues. Trimming left V 0 bases short and J 0 bases short, with 6 bases between. CDR3 protein: CASSLSYLSYEQYF. The DNA for the CDR3 is TGTGCCAGCAGTTTATCCTACCTCTCCTACGAGCAGTACTTC.

This clone was recorded only once. The chain combines TRBV7-6 with TRBJ2-7, with a possible D match to TRBD1 (5 bases). From germline, CDR1 is SGHVS and CDR2 FNYEAQ. V lost 2 bases and J lost 5, with 7 bases in between. This CDR3 is 12 amino acids long. This CDR3 reads CASSLNRNEQYF. The CDR3 DNA is TGTGCCAGCAGCTTAAACAGGAACGAGCAGTACTTC. Full variable domain (remainder filled in from reference TRBV7-6 and TRBJ2-7): GAGVSQSPRYKVTKRGQDVALRCDPISGHVSLYWYRQALGQGPEFLTYFNYEAQQDKSGLPNDRFSAERPEGSISTLTIQRTEQRDSAMYRCASSLNRNEQYFGPGTRLTVT.

This clone was counted only a few times. The chain couples TRBV4-1 to TRBJ1-1; 7 nucleotides agree with TRBD1. The CDR3 extends over 15 amino acids. V dropped 0 bases and J dropped 4; count of bases not matched to a gene: 5. Germline CDR1 and CDR2: MGHRA and YSYEKL. CDR3 sequence: CASSQDSRGLTEAFF. CDR3 in DNA: TGCGCCAGCAGCCAAGACTCGAGGGGGCTCACTGAAGCTTTCTTT.

This chain links TRBV2 with TRBJ1-2, with 11 positions matching TRBD1. Germline CDR1 is SNHLY and CDR2 is FYNNEI. Trimming took 5 bases from V and 6 from J; bases not matched to a gene: 8. This CDR3 has 15 amino acids. The CDR3, as DNA: TGTGCCAGCAGTAATACCGGGACAGGGGGTGATGGCTACACCTTC. It translates to CASSNTGTGGDGYTF.

The chain couples TRBV29-1 to TRBJ2-6, with D unclear. The germline CDR1 and CDR2 sequences are SQVTM and ANQGSEA. V dropped 7 bases and J dropped 3 bases, with 7 bases sitting between them. The CDR3 is made up of 12 amino acids. CDR3 amino acids: CSARGGANVLTF. The CDR3 nucleotides read TGCAGCGCGCGCGGTGGGGCCAACGTCCTGACTTTC.

This clone is a singleton in its sample. The rearrangement uses TRBV5-4 and TRBJ1-2; no clear D gene. Germline loops: CDR1 SGHNT, CDR2 YYREEE (reference sequence). The length of the CDR3 is 14 residues. Trimming removed 0 bases from V and 2 bases from J, with 8 bases in between. The CDR3 DNA reads as TGTGCCAGCAGCTTGGTAGGGTGGAACTATGGCTACACCTTC. Protein sequence: CASSLVGWNYGYTF.

In its sample, this clone was seen a few times. The CDR3 spells CSVDLRPEAFF. The DNA for the CDR3 is TGCAGCGTTGATTTACGCCCTGAAGCTTTCTTT. The rearrangement joins TRBV29-1 to TRBJ1-1; no firm D call. The CDR3 has 11 residues. Germline CDR1 SQVTM, CDR2 ANQGSEA. With 3 bases removed from V and 6 bases from J, the gap between germline ends came to 8 bases.

The rearrangement links TRBV7-6 to TRBJ2-2, with unresolved D. The V and J ends lost 6 bases and 0 bases respectively, with 8 bases between them. CDR3 length equals 14 residues. Germline V gives CDR1 SGHVS, CDR2 FNYEAQ. The CDR3 DNA reads as TGTGCCAGCAGTTGGTCGGCGAACACCGGGGAGCTGTTTTTT. This sequence encodes CASSWSANTGELFF.